This is a list of T cell receptor beta chains from one sample in a study of T cell responses to AZD1222 COVID-19 vaccine. Repertoires were generated with immunoSEQ multiplex PCR, while TCRdb's copy carries only in-frame clones and drops some. The table has 150,000 to 200,000 clones, around nine tenths seen once. The sequences come from peripheral blood, collected on day 0 of AZD1222 vaccination. The receptors originated from an adult in good health. Both conserved end residues are part of each CDR3. D genes are given only for firm matches. Clone size appears in some rows only: once, few, many, or a class for an expanded clone.

v_call: TRBV7-2
clone_size: .
j_call: TRBJ2-3
d_call: TRBD1
cdr3_aa: CASSRQGAPSSTDTQYF
cdr3_nt: TGTGCCAGCAGCCGCCAGGGGGCACCTTCTAGCACAGATACGCAGTATTTT

v_call: TRBV19
clone_size: .
j_call: TRBJ1-1
d_call: TRBD1
cdr3_aa: CASIRTGVSTEAFF
cdr3_nt: TGTGCCAGTATTCGGACAGGGGTCAGCACTGAAGCTTTCTTT

v_call: TRBV6-5
clone_size: .
j_call: TRBJ1-2
d_call: .
cdr3_aa: CASSYRGQGSYGYTF
cdr3_nt: TGTGCCAGCAGTTACCGCGGGCAGGGGTCGTATGGCTACACCTTC

v_call: TRBV6-2/TRBV6-3
clone_size: .
j_call: TRBJ2-2
d_call: .
cdr3_aa: CASSYPRGTNTGELFF
cdr3_nt: TGTGCCAGCAGTTACCCCCGAGGGACGAACACCGGGGAGCTGTTTTTT

v_call: TRBV3-1/TRBV3-2
clone_size: .
j_call: TRBJ1-2
d_call: .
cdr3_aa: CASSQEGNSYYGYTF
cdr3_nt: TGTGCCAGCAGCCAAGAGGGAAATTCTTACTATGGCTACACCTTC

v_call: TRBV10-3
clone_size: .
j_call: TRBJ2-7
d_call: .
cdr3_aa: CAISDPNVYEQYF
cdr3_nt: TGTGCCATCAGTGACCCAAATGTCTACGAGCAGTACTTC

v_call: TRBV20-1
clone_size: .
j_call: TRBJ1-1
d_call: .
cdr3_aa: CSASSGFGTEAFF
cdr3_nt: TGCAGTGCTAGTAGCGGCTTCGGAACTGAAGCTTTCTTT

v_call: TRBV18
clone_size: .
j_call: TRBJ1-1
d_call: .
cdr3_aa: CASSPHGGSAEAFF
cdr3_nt: TGTGCCAGCTCACCCCATGGGGGGTCCGCTGAAGCTTTCTTT

v_call: TRBV6-5
clone_size: once
j_call: TRBJ2-7
d_call: TRBD1
cdr3_aa: CASSSHTTGTVYEQYF
cdr3_nt: TGTGCCAGCAGTTCCCACACGACAGGGACAGTTTACGAGCAGTACTTC

v_call: TRBV19
clone_size: .
j_call: TRBJ2-1
d_call: TRBD2
cdr3_aa: CASSRTSGGYNEQFF
cdr3_nt: TGTGCCAGTAGTAGAACTAGCGGGGGTTACAATGAGCAGTTCTTC

v_call: TRBV3-1/TRBV3-2
clone_size: .
j_call: TRBJ2-7
d_call: .
cdr3_aa: CASSHGGSGLEQYF
cdr3_nt: TGTGCCAGCAGCCATGGGGGATCAGGGCTTGAGCAGTACTTC

v_call: TRBV14
clone_size: .
j_call: TRBJ1-1
d_call: .
cdr3_aa: CASSQGWNTEAFF
cdr3_nt: TGTGCCAGCAGCCAGGGTTGGAACACTGAAGCTTTCTTT

v_call: TRBV4-3
clone_size: few
j_call: TRBJ1-5
d_call: .
cdr3_aa: CASSQEWLYQTHQPQHF
cdr3_nt: TGCGCCAGCAGCCAAGAATGGTTGTATCAGACTCATCAGCCCCAGCATTTT

v_call: TRBV6-5
clone_size: .
j_call: TRBJ1-4
d_call: TRBD1
cdr3_aa: CASSYRPGQGHEKLFF
cdr3_nt: TGTGCCAGCAGTTACCGACCGGGACAGGGTCATGAAAAACTGTTTTTT

v_call: TRBV4-2
clone_size: once
j_call: TRBJ2-2
d_call: .
cdr3_aa: CASSQDESTGELFF
cdr3_nt: TGTGCCAGCAGCCAAGATGAGAGCACCGGGGAGCTGTTTTTT

v_call: TRBV12-5
clone_size: .
j_call: TRBJ2-1
d_call: TRBD1
cdr3_aa: CASGLGGQAIYNEQFF
cdr3_nt: TGTGCTAGTGGTTTAGGGGGACAGGCGATCTACAATGAGCAGTTCTTC

v_call: TRBV7-2
clone_size: .
j_call: TRBJ2-7
d_call: .
cdr3_aa: CASSFTRSQYEQYF
cdr3_nt: TGTGCCAGCAGCTTTACTAGGTCCCAGTACGAGCAGTACTTC

v_call: TRBV5-1
clone_size: .
j_call: TRBJ1-3
d_call: .
cdr3_aa: CASSLTQSSGNTIYF
cdr3_nt: TGCGCCAGCAGCTTGACTCAGAGCTCTGGAAACACCATATATTTT

v_call: TRBV15
clone_size: .
j_call: TRBJ2-5
d_call: .
cdr3_aa: CATSRGASGIWETQYF
cdr3_nt: TGTGCCACCAGCAGAGGAGCTTCAGGGATTTGGGAGACCCAGTACTTC

v_call: TRBV5-4
clone_size: once
j_call: TRBJ2-4
d_call: TRBD2
cdr3_aa: CASSASGGGLDIQYF
cdr3_nt: TGTGCCAGCAGCGCTAGCGGGGGGGGCCTGGACATTCAGTACTTC

v_call: TRBV5-1
clone_size: .
j_call: TRBJ2-1
d_call: .
cdr3_aa: CASSPERRGEQFF
cdr3_nt: TGCGCCAGCAGCCCCGAGAGACGGGGTGAGCAGTTCTTC

v_call: TRBV7-2
clone_size: .
j_call: TRBJ1-3
d_call: .
cdr3_aa: CASRRIRGNTIYF
cdr3_nt: TGTGCCAGCCGGAGGATTCGGGGAAACACCATATATTTT

v_call: TRBV3-1/TRBV3-2
clone_size: .
j_call: TRBJ1-1
d_call: .
cdr3_aa: CASSQKLNTEAFF
cdr3_nt: TGTGCCAGCAGCCAAAAATTGAACACTGAAGCTTTCTTT

v_call: TRBV13
clone_size: .
j_call: TRBJ1-1
d_call: .
cdr3_aa: CASSLVGGGSTEAFF
cdr3_nt: TGTGCCAGCAGCCTAGTGGGGGGCGGAAGCACTGAAGCTTTCTTT

v_call: TRBV6-1
clone_size: .
j_call: TRBJ1-1
d_call: TRBD1
cdr3_aa: CASSESTGVNTEAFF
cdr3_nt: TGTGCCAGCAGTGAGAGTACAGGGGTGAACACTGAAGCTTTCTTT

v_call: TRBV14
clone_size: once
j_call: TRBJ1-6
d_call: .
cdr3_aa: CASSHRDNNSPLHF
cdr3_nt: TGTGCCAGCAGCCACCGGGACAACAATTCACCCCTCCACTTT

v_call: TRBV6-5
clone_size: .
j_call: TRBJ1-3
d_call: .
cdr3_aa: CASMRYSGNTIYF
cdr3_nt: TGTGCCAGCATGAGGTACTCTGGAAACACCATATATTTT

v_call: TRBV7-8
clone_size: once
j_call: TRBJ1-5
d_call: .
cdr3_aa: CASSLAGAGGNQPQHF
cdr3_nt: TGTGCCAGCAGCTTAGCGGGGGCAGGGGGCAATCAGCCCCAGCATTTT

v_call: TRBV2
clone_size: .
j_call: TRBJ1-2
d_call: .
cdr3_aa: CARPGQRGGYTF
cdr3_nt: TGTGCCAGGCCGGGCCAGAGAGGGGGCTACACCTTC

v_call: TRBV14
clone_size: .
j_call: TRBJ2-5
d_call: .
cdr3_aa: CASSPTPRKAAETQYF
cdr3_nt: TGTGCCAGCAGCCCCACCCCCCGGAAGGCCGCGGAGACCCAGTACTTC

v_call: TRBV27
clone_size: few
j_call: TRBJ1-5
d_call: .
cdr3_aa: CASSWGGSNQPQHF
cdr3_nt: TGTGCCAGCAGTTGGGGCGGTAGCAATCAGCCCCAGCATTTT

v_call: TRBV6-5
clone_size: .
j_call: TRBJ1-3
d_call: .
cdr3_aa: CGAGGRGNTIYF
cdr3_nt: TGTGGAGCGGGGGGCAGGGGAAACACCATATATTTT

v_call: TRBV5-6
clone_size: .
j_call: TRBJ2-3
d_call: TRBD2
cdr3_aa: CASSPGLAVPTDTQYF
cdr3_nt: TGTGCCAGCAGCCCGGGACTAGCAGTGCCCACAGATACGCAGTATTTT

v_call: TRBV5-6
clone_size: .
j_call: TRBJ1-5
d_call: TRBD1
cdr3_aa: CASSARDRGHQPQHF
cdr3_nt: TGTGCCAGCAGCGCCCGGGACAGGGGGCATCAGCCCCAGCATTTT

v_call: TRBV15
clone_size: .
j_call: TRBJ1-1
d_call: .
cdr3_aa: CATSRQPVNTEAFF
cdr3_nt: TGTGCCACCAGCCGGCAACCGGTGAACACTGAAGCTTTCTTT

v_call: TRBV2
clone_size: .
j_call: TRBJ1-5
d_call: .
cdr3_aa: CASSPGTSQHF
cdr3_nt: TGTGCCAGCAGCCCCGGGACATCCCAGCATTTT

v_call: TRBV5-1
clone_size: .
j_call: TRBJ2-3
d_call: .
cdr3_aa: CASSLEGPQDTQYF
cdr3_nt: TGCGCCAGCAGCTTGGAGGGCCCGCAAGATACGCAGTATTTT

v_call: TRBV5-4
clone_size: .
j_call: TRBJ1-6
d_call: .
cdr3_aa: CASSLQTGHNSPLHF
cdr3_nt: TGTGCCAGCAGCTTGCAGACAGGCCATAATTCACCCCTCCACTTT

v_call: TRBV29-1
clone_size: .
j_call: TRBJ2-7
d_call: TRBD1
cdr3_aa: CSVELGQGSEQYF
cdr3_nt: TGCAGCGTTGAACTGGGACAGGGAAGCGAGCAGTACTTC

v_call: TRBV15
clone_size: .
j_call: TRBJ2-5
d_call: .
cdr3_aa: CATSRLGRGQETQYF
cdr3_nt: TGTGCCACCAGCAGACTCGGACGGGGCCAAGAGACCCAGTACTTC

v_call: TRBV4-3
clone_size: .
j_call: TRBJ2-3
d_call: .
cdr3_aa: CASSQDGLTSTDTQYF
cdr3_nt: TGCGCCAGCAGCCAAGACGGGCTAACTTCCACAGATACGCAGTATTTT

v_call: TRBV7-8
clone_size: .
j_call: TRBJ1-2
d_call: TRBD1
cdr3_aa: CASSPGGTGTNYGYTF
cdr3_nt: TGTGCCAGCAGCCCAGGGGGGACAGGAACCAACTATGGCTACACCTTC

v_call: TRBV6-4
clone_size: .
j_call: TRBJ2-2
d_call: .
cdr3_aa: CASRSQRGTGELFF
cdr3_nt: TGTGCCAGCAGGAGTCAACGGGGCACCGGGGAGCTGTTTTTT

v_call: TRBV3-1/TRBV3-2
clone_size: .
j_call: TRBJ2-2
d_call: .
cdr3_aa: CASSHLLANTGELFF
cdr3_nt: TGTGCCAGCAGCCACCTACTAGCGAACACCGGGGAGCTGTTTTTT

v_call: TRBV3-1/TRBV3-2
clone_size: .
j_call: TRBJ2-7
d_call: .
cdr3_aa: CASSQDRGPPAHYEQYF
cdr3_nt: TGTGCCAGCAGCCAAGATCGAGGACCCCCAGCCCATTACGAGCAGTACTTC

v_call: TRBV29-1
clone_size: .
j_call: TRBJ1-4
d_call: TRBD1
cdr3_aa: CSVNRGMDEKLFF
cdr3_nt: TGCAGCGTCAACAGGGGTATGGATGAAAAACTGTTTTTT

v_call: TRBV12-5
clone_size: .
j_call: TRBJ2-2
d_call: TRBD2
cdr3_aa: CASGSGLAWTGELFF
cdr3_nt: TGTGCTAGTGGTTCGGGACTAGCTTGGACCGGGGAGCTGTTTTTT

v_call: TRBV4-3
clone_size: .
j_call: TRBJ1-3
d_call: .
cdr3_aa: CASSQDATAGGNTIYF
cdr3_nt: TGCGCCAGCAGCCAAGATGCGACAGCCGGGGGAAACACCATATATTTT

v_call: TRBV4-1
clone_size: .
j_call: TRBJ2-3
d_call: .
cdr3_aa: CASSQDQVPDTQYF
cdr3_nt: TGCGCCAGCAGCCAAGACCAGGTCCCAGATACGCAGTATTTT

v_call: TRBV21-1
clone_size: few
j_call: TRBJ1-1
d_call: .
cdr3_aa: CASSKRGVCRMGTEAFF
cdr3_nt: TGTGCCAGCAGCAAAAGGGGAGTATGTAGGATGGGCACTGAAGCTTTCTTT

v_call: TRBV7-8
clone_size: .
j_call: TRBJ2-1
d_call: TRBD2
cdr3_aa: CASSLELAGSYNEQFF
cdr3_nt: TGTGCCAGCAGCTTAGAGCTAGCGGGGTCGTACAATGAGCAGTTCTTC

v_call: TRBV6-5
clone_size: .
j_call: TRBJ2-3
d_call: TRBD1
cdr3_aa: CASRPQGEDTQYF
cdr3_nt: TGTGCCAGCAGACCCCAGGGGGAAGATACGCAGTATTTT

v_call: TRBV4-3
clone_size: .
j_call: TRBJ1-6
d_call: .
cdr3_aa: CASSQDVGQNSYYNSPLHF
cdr3_nt: TGCGCCAGCAGCCAAGATGTAGGACAGAATAGTTACTATAATTCACCCCTCCACTTT

v_call: TRBV2
clone_size: .
j_call: TRBJ1-5
d_call: .
cdr3_aa: CASSDTHYSNQPQHF
cdr3_nt: TGTGCCAGCAGTGACACGCACTATAGCAATCAGCCCCAGCATTTT